These T cell receptor beta chains were read from a single sample in a study of Graves' ophthalmopathy and Graves' hyperthyroidism. TCRdb ran MiXCR on the multiplex PCR reads and lists one entry per CDR3 protein. Of about 620,000 distinct CDR3 sequences listed, roughly 20% are singletons. Source material: peripheral blood. Receptor source: a woman under 30 with stable Graves' hyperthyroidism. Some clones in this sample may be carry-over from other donors' samples. The conserved cysteine and the conserved F or W are not part of the CDR3 here. The order of the fields is V gene, clone size, CDR3 protein. For some rows the clone size is stated as once, few or many, or as a class when expanded; others skip it.

>TRBV4-1|-
ASSLTTNSNQPQH
>TRBV6-5|-
AIRLTSDEQY
>TRBV19|many
ASSIVNQPQH
>TRBV5-1|-
ASSLEGGQQNQPQH
>TRBV6-1|many
ASSDLGTVQPQH
>TRBV2|-
ASRGGALYEQY
>TRBV27|many
ASSLNWDHNSPLH
>TRBV6-2/TRBV6-3|-
ASSYVGHGETQY
>TRBV6-2/TRBV6-3|many
ASSARLAHYEQY
>TRBV27|few
ASSLTVVAGGLETQY
>TRBV4-2|-
ASSQDGGRTEAF
>TRBV5-1|many
ASSSSSLEDTQY
>TRBV4-1|many
ASSQRKGGRNQPQH
>TRBV20-1|many
SAMTQY
>TRBV29-1|many
SVGQDNQPQH
>TRBV20-1|many
SAIGHSNYGYT
>TRBV29-1|-
SVVVGQMNTEAF
>TRBV6-1|-
ASRGGFRYGYT
>TRBV3-1|-
ASSQGWGADQPQH
>TRBV28|many
ASSFYRIAYEQY
>TRBV24-1|many
ATSGPRNNQETQY
>TRBV7-8|-
ASSSTSRQPQH
>TRBV2|few
ASRGTGGFGYT
>TRBV14|few
ASSQLSGFTGELF
>TRBV6-1|many
ASRGTLGKNIQY
>TRBV7-6|many
ASSDSGTSYEQY
>TRBV30|-
AWNKFMNTEAF
>TRBV12-3/TRBV12-4|many
ASSLGQLNIQY
>TRBV12-3/TRBV12-4|many
ASSLRTANTEAF
>TRBV12-3/TRBV12-4|many
ASAEAVYEQY
>TRBV2|few
ASSVLGQETQY
>TRBV6-1|-
ASTATGGPGSTQY
>TRBV4-2|many
ASSQDVGFGTEAF
>TRBV12-3/TRBV12-4|many
ASSLVGLANTEAF
>TRBV6-1|few
ASSELTGGRYEQY
>TRBV6-2/TRBV6-3|many
ASSRLDPGELF
>TRBV6-1|many
ASSGMDRANTEAF
>TRBV5-1|few
ASSLEPTVLSGNTIY
>TRBV6-1|many
ASNGQSNQPQH
>TRBV12-3/TRBV12-4|few
ASSLLDRSYEQY
>TRBV3-1|many
ASSQDPGSRETQY
>TRBV28|once
ASSLGVHRDIEQY
>TRBV7-3|few
ASSLRSGGTDTQY